Below, 18 T cell receptor beta chains from the same sample are listed, as sequenced in a study of blood T cell repertoires in COVID-19 (dated by TCRdb to about 2020). Library construction relied on the immunoSEQ multiplex PCR assay. Imported from immuneACCESS, the table was reduced by TCRdb to in-frame sequences with V and J called. These copies leave out some clones; in studies compared against another copy, an unresolved V gene accounts for under half, and the cause of the remainder is not known. Here the sample has fewer than 250,000 clones; about 85% occur a single time. The leading ten clones occupy 15% to 20% of the sample. Sequencing was carried out using peripheral blood. All receptors come from a man between 25 and 39 years old with active or convalescent COVID-19.

V is TRBV5-4 and J is TRBJ2-7, with 9 bases identical to TRBD1. Germline-derived CDR1 and CDR2 are SGHNT and YYREEE (reference sequence). The CDR3 contains 15 residues. The trim removed 2 bases at V and 3 bases at J, leaving 6 bases unmatched. CDR3 loop: CASSLGTGNLYEQYF. The CDR3 nucleotides read TGTGCCAGCAGCTTAGGGACAGGGAATCTCTACGAGCAGTACTTC.

CDR3 loop: CASSLAERDTDTQYF. The CDR3 DNA reads TGTGCCAGCAGCTTAGCCGAGCGGGACACAGATACGCAGTATTTT. The rearrangement joins TRBV13 to TRBJ2-3; 7 nucleotides align to TRBD2. The CDR3 extends over 15 amino acids. V lost 1 base, J lost 2 bases, and 3 bases stayed unmatched. The germline CDR1 and CDR2 sequences are PRHDT and FYEKMQ (reference sequence).

The chain combines TRBV7-3 with TRBJ2-1, with 8 positions matching TRBD2. There are 13 residues in the CDR3. V shed 3 bases and J 7 bases; nucleotides not matched to a gene: 2. Germline values: CDR1 SGHTA, CDR2 FQGTGA. CDR3 nucleotides: TGTGCCAGCAGCTTGGGCGGGGGGAATGAGCAGTTCTTC. Translated: CASSLGGGNEQFF.

As DNA, the CDR3 is TGTGCCAGCAGCTTACGTTCAGGGGATAGCAATCAGCCCCAGCATTTT. This sequence encodes CASSLRSGDSNQPQHF. V is TRBV7-2 and J is TRBJ1-5, with D possibly TRBD1 on 6 matching bases. CDR3 length equals 16 residues. CDR1 is SGHTA, CDR2 FQGNSA, per germline. Between the trimmed V and J ends, which lost 2 bases and 0 bases, there was a span of 11 bases. Drawing the rest from reference TRBV7-2 and TRBJ1-5, the complete variable domain is GAGVSQSPSNKVTEKGKDVELRCDPISGHTALYWYRQSLGQGLEFLIYFQGNSAPDKSGLPSDRFSAERTGGSVSTLTIQRTQQEDSAVYLCASSLRSGDSNQPQHFGDGTRLSIL.

The rearrangement uses TRBV9 and TRBJ2-7; possible D gene TRBD1, 6 bases. The CDR3 is made up of 14 amino acids. Between the trimmed V and J ends, which lost 2 bases and 5 bases, there was a span of 14 bases. CDR1 is SGDLS and CDR2 is YYNGEE in the germline V gene. For the CDR3, the DNA is TGTGCCAGCAGCGTTGGCAGGGGTAATGACGAGCAGTACTTC. As protein: CASSVGRGNDEQYF.

The gene calls are TRBV7-2 and TRBJ2-7; 7 positions agree with TRBD1. CDR1 is SGHTA and CDR2 is FQGNSA in the germline V gene. The CDR3 sequence is 14 residues long. The ends lost 5 bases at V and 6 bases at J; junction bases unmatched: 10. CDR3 bases: TGTGCCAGCAGCCCCACGTCGACAGGGCGCGAGCAGTACTTC. It codes for CASSPTSTGREQYF. The full variable domain, completed using reference TRBV7-2 and TRBJ2-7, is GAGVSQSPSNKVTEKGKDVELRCDPISGHTALYWYRQSLGQGLEFLIYFQGNSAPDKSGLPSDRFSAERTGGSVSTLTIQRTQQEDSAVYLCASSPTSTGREQYFGPGTRLTVT.

The CDR3: CASSIVLGQNTEAFF. Here the CDR3 DNA reads TGTGCCAGTAGTATAGTTCTGGGGCAGAACACTGAAGCTTTCTTT. The chain has TRBV19 and TRBJ1-1; tentatively, D is TRBD1 (5 bases). V was trimmed by 1 base and J by 1 base, leaving 10 bases between them. The CDR3 is 15 residues long. The germline V gene encodes CDR1 LNHDA and CDR2 SQIVND (reference sequence).

Here the CDR3 reads CASSEPSDRYGYTF. In DNA, the CDR3 is TGTGCCAGCAGTGAACCCTCGGACAGATATGGCTACACCTTC. The V gene is TRBV2, the J gene TRBJ1-2; tentatively, D is TRBD1 (6 bases). Trimming took off 2 bases at V and 5 bases at J, with 12 bases between the two ends. The CDR3 runs to 14 residues. Per the germline V gene, CDR1 is SNHLY and CDR2 is FYNNEI.

As for this clone: Mismatch with germline at one junction end may stem from a read error. The chain employs TRBV27 and TRBJ1-6; maybe TRBD1 (6 bases). Germline-derived CDR1 and CDR2 are MNHEY and SMNVEV (reference sequence). The CDR3 extends over 16 amino acids. The CDR3 DNA reads as TGTGCCAGCGGTGGGGGGGCCGTAACTTTTAATTCTCCCCTCCACTTT. This codes for CASGGGAVTFNSPLHF.

This clone has only one observation. The chain carries TRBV5-1 and TRBJ1-2, with TRBD1 matching 8 bases. The germline V gene has CDR1 SGHRS and CDR2 YFSETQ. The CDR3 length is 15 residues. V shed 1 base, J shed 8 bases, and the junction held 10 bases outside the gene matches. CDR3 loop: CASSLTPTGAGGYTF. As DNA, the CDR3 is TGCGCCAGCAGCTTGACTCCGACAGGGGCGGGAGGCTACACCTTC.

The chain recombines TRBV28 with TRBJ2-7; 7 bases are a match to TRBD2. The CDR3 has 15 amino acids. V gave up 2 bases and J gave up 4 bases; unmatched junction bases: 8. CDR1 is MDHEN, CDR2 SYDVKM, per germline. The DNA of the CDR3 is TGTGCCAGCAGTTTACCAATTCCGGGGGGTTACGAGCAGTACTTC. Amino acids: CASSLPIPGGYEQYF.

The chain links TRBV7-3 to TRBJ1-4; a possible D gene is TRBD1 (6 bases). The length of the CDR3 is 17 residues. The V gene's germline CDR1 is SGHTA and CDR2 FQGTGA. V lost 4 bases to trimming and J lost 5 bases, with 20 bases between them. The CDR3 is CASSSQAYRVENEKLFF. The CDR3 nucleotides read TGTGCCAGCAGCTCCCAGGCCTACAGGGTCGAGAATGAAAAACTGTTTTTT.

The V gene is TRBV4-1, the J gene TRBJ2-1; maybe TRBD2 (5 bases). Trimming stripped 0 bases from V and 2 bases from J, with 11 bases between. CDR3 length: 16 residues. Germline lookup yields CDR1 MGHRA and CDR2 YSYEKL. CDR3 amino acids: CASSQDLALAYNEQFF. The DNA for the CDR3 is TGCGCCAGCAGCCAAGATCTAGCCCTCGCCTACAATGAGCAGTTCTTC.

This clone was seen once. This chain links TRBV5-1 with TRBJ2-2; 8 bases align to TRBD1. The CDR3 totals 15 residues. Germline V gene data show CDR1 as SGHRS and CDR2 as YFSETQ. J was trimmed by 7 bases and V by 4 bases; bases with no gene match: 9. CDR3 in DNA: TGCGCCAGCAGCACCGGACAGGGCTTGAGCGGGGAGCTGTTTTTT. As protein: CASSTGQGLSGELFF.

To note about this clone: The same CDR3 arises from other DNA sequences in this sample as well. The gene calls are TRBV7-9 and TRBJ1-2; D is possibly TRBD1 (6 bases). Germline V gene data show CDR1 as SEHNR and CDR2 as FQNEAQ (reference sequence). This CDR3 is built from 13 residues. Trimming stripped 5 bases from V and 5 bases from J, with 12 bases between. Here the CDR3 reads CASSRQAGYGYTF. The CDR3 nucleotides are TGTGCCAGCAGCCGACAGGCCGGTTATGGCTACACCTTC.

The genes are TRBV19 and TRBJ1-1, with 7 bases lining up with TRBD1. The CDR3 is made up of 14 amino acids. V lost 4 bases and J lost 4; bases outside the gene matches: 6. The V gene's germline CDR1 is LNHDA and CDR2 SQIVND (reference sequence). CDR3 nucleotides: TGTGCCAGTAGTACGACAGGGAGTATCACTGAAGCTTTCTTT. This codes for CASSTTGSITEAFF.

CDR3: CASASVGDSYQPQHF. The CDR3 coding sequence is TGTGCCAGCGCCTCGGTGGGGGACAGTTATCAGCCCCAGCATTTT. The rearrangement links TRBV6-5 to TRBJ1-5, with 7 bases identical to TRBD1. Per germline, CDR1 MNHEY and CDR2 SVGAGI. This CDR3 spans 15 amino acids. With V trimmed by 8 bases and J by 5 bases, 12 bases remained unmatched.

The chain has TRBV19 and TRBJ1-2, with 9 bases matching TRBD1. V shed 7 bases and J 6 bases; nucleotides not matched to a gene: 6. This CDR3 spans 13 amino acids. Germline assignment: CDR1 LNHDA and CDR2 SQIVND (reference sequence). This CDR3 reads CASTPRQGDGYTF. In DNA, the CDR3 is TGTGCCAGTACCCCGAGACAGGGGGATGGCTACACCTTC.